Listed below are T cell receptor beta chains from one sample, sequenced in a study of shared clonotypes between healthy human individuals. Clones were sequenced by immunoSEQ multiplex PCR, and TCRdb holds only the in-frame ones, with some missing. In the table there are about 2.3 million clones, more than 85% of which are singletons. The source material was naive CD4+ T cells from PBMCs. The receptors come from a man aged 18 to 29 in good health. Some clones in this sample may be carry-over from other donors' samples. Both conserved end residues are part of each CDR3. D genes are given only for firm matches. The size of a clone is reported for some rows only, either as once, few or many, or as a class for expanded clones.

d_call: TRBD1; j_call: TRBJ1-5; clone_size: -; v_call: TRBV28; cdr3_aa: CASSLGTGVNQPQHF; cdr3_nt: TGTGCCAGCAGTTTAGGGACAGGGGTTAATCAGCCCCAGCATTTT
d_call: -; j_call: TRBJ1-1; clone_size: -; v_call: TRBV2; cdr3_aa: CASSYRRENTEAFF; cdr3_nt: TGTGCCAGCTCTTATAGGCGGGAGAACACTGAAGCTTTCTTT
d_call: -; j_call: TRBJ1-1; clone_size: -; v_call: TRBV15; cdr3_aa: CATSRGLTNTEAFF; cdr3_nt: TGTGCCACCAGCAGAGGGCTGACGAACACTGAAGCTTTCTTT
d_call: -; j_call: TRBJ2-7; clone_size: -; v_call: TRBV23-1; cdr3_aa: CASSQEVGKGSSYEQYF; cdr3_nt: TGCGCCAGCAGTCAAGAGGTAGGGAAGGGGAGCTCCTACGAGCAGTACTTC
d_call: -; j_call: TRBJ1-1; clone_size: -; v_call: TRBV21-1; cdr3_aa: CASSAQGGTEAFF; cdr3_nt: TGTGCCAGCAGCGCGCAGGGTGGGACTGAAGCTTTCTTT
d_call: -; j_call: TRBJ2-7; clone_size: -; v_call: TRBV4-2; cdr3_aa: CASSQELFPYEQYF; cdr3_nt: TGTGCCAGCAGCCAAGAGCTGTTCCCTTACGAGCAGTACTTC
d_call: -; j_call: TRBJ2-7; clone_size: -; v_call: TRBV30; cdr3_aa: CAWSVYHEQYF; cdr3_nt: TGTGCCTGGAGTGTCTACCACGAGCAGTACTTC
d_call: TRBD1; j_call: TRBJ1-5; clone_size: -; v_call: TRBV19; cdr3_aa: CASGGQGHQPQHF; cdr3_nt: TGTGCCAGTGGCGGACAGGGACATCAGCCCCAGCATTTT
d_call: -; j_call: TRBJ1-1; clone_size: once; v_call: TRBV28; cdr3_aa: CASSLFGGEKAEAFF; cdr3_nt: TGTGCCAGCAGTTTATTTGGGGGGGAGAAAGCTGAAGCTTTCTTT
d_call: TRBD1; j_call: TRBJ2-7; clone_size: -; v_call: TRBV2; cdr3_aa: CASTSTGTGESYF; cdr3_nt: TGTGCCAGCACCTCTACAGGGACAGGGGAAAGTTACTTC
d_call: -; j_call: TRBJ1-5; clone_size: -; v_call: TRBV21-1; cdr3_aa: CARGRRARQPQHF; cdr3_nt: TGTGCCAGGGGGCGAAGGGCAAGACAGCCCCAGCATTTT
d_call: -; j_call: TRBJ2-3; clone_size: -; v_call: TRBV7-3; cdr3_aa: CASSPGLRTDTQYF; cdr3_nt: TGTGCCAGCAGTCCCGGACTGCGCACAGATACGCAGTATTTT
d_call: -; j_call: TRBJ1-1; clone_size: -; v_call: TRBV10-3; cdr3_aa: CAISGRGTEAFF; cdr3_nt: TGTGCCATCAGTGGCAGGGGAACTGAAGCTTTCTTT
d_call: -; j_call: TRBJ2-7; clone_size: -; v_call: TRBV19; cdr3_aa: CASSYRETYEQYF; cdr3_nt: TGTGCCAGTAGTTATCGGGAGACCTACGAGCAGTACTTC
d_call: -; j_call: TRBJ1-2; clone_size: few; v_call: TRBV29-1; cdr3_aa: CSVANRVGGYTF; cdr3_nt: TGCAGCGTCGCGAACAGGGTAGGGGGCTACACCTTC
d_call: -; j_call: TRBJ2-3; clone_size: -; v_call: TRBV28; cdr3_aa: CASSSGTGGTDTQYF; cdr3_nt: TGTGCCAGCAGTTCGGGGACTGGTGGCACAGATACGCAGTATTTT
d_call: -; j_call: TRBJ2-2; clone_size: -; v_call: TRBV15; cdr3_aa: CATSRDSATGELFF; cdr3_nt: TGTGCCACCAGCAGAGATTCAGCCACCGGGGAGCTGTTTTTT
d_call: TRBD2; j_call: TRBJ2-1; clone_size: -; v_call: TRBV5-1; cdr3_aa: CASSGYKGLAASYNEQFF; cdr3_nt: TGCGCCAGCAGCGGATACAAGGGACTAGCGGCCTCCTACAATGAGCAGTTCTTC
d_call: -; j_call: TRBJ1-5; clone_size: few; v_call: TRBV4-1; cdr3_aa: CASSQDSVGNQPQHF; cdr3_nt: TGCGCCAGCAGCCAAGACTCCGTTGGCAATCAGCCCCAGCATTTT
d_call: -; j_call: TRBJ2-7; clone_size: -; v_call: TRBV7-2; cdr3_aa: CASSLGSGGTYEQYF; cdr3_nt: TGTGCCAGCAGCTTAGGGTCAGGGGGGACCTACGAGCAGTACTTC
d_call: TRBD2; j_call: TRBJ2-2; clone_size: -; v_call: TRBV15; cdr3_aa: CATSRAGGSNTGELFF; cdr3_nt: TGTGCCACCAGCAGAGCCGGGGGGTCGAACACCGGGGAGCTGTTTTTT
d_call: -; j_call: TRBJ2-7; clone_size: once; v_call: TRBV10-3; cdr3_aa: CAISGRGGGYEQYF; cdr3_nt: TGTGCCATCAGTGGCAGAGGGGGGGGCTACGAGCAGTACTTC
d_call: -; j_call: TRBJ2-3; clone_size: -; v_call: TRBV7-2; cdr3_aa: CASSSQADTQYF; cdr3_nt: TGTGCCAGCAGTTCTCAGGCAGATACGCAGTATTTT
d_call: TRBD2; j_call: TRBJ2-1; clone_size: once; v_call: TRBV15; cdr3_aa: CATRKLAGTNPSEQFF; cdr3_nt: TGTGCCACCAGGAAGCTAGCGGGAACAAACCCGAGTGAGCAGTTCTTC
d_call: TRBD1; j_call: TRBJ1-1; clone_size: -; v_call: TRBV4-1; cdr3_aa: CASSQPTDRVVSTEAFF; cdr3_nt: TGCGCCAGCAGCCAACCAACCGACAGGGTCGTATCCACTGAAGCTTTCTTT
d_call: -; j_call: TRBJ2-1; clone_size: -; v_call: TRBV9; cdr3_aa: CASSPSAYPYNEQFF; cdr3_nt: TGTGCCAGCAGCCCTTCGGCATATCCCTACAATGAGCAGTTCTTC
d_call: -; j_call: TRBJ2-3; clone_size: -; v_call: TRBV5-1; cdr3_aa: CASRVGADTQYF; cdr3_nt: TGCGCCAGCAGGGTCGGCGCAGATACGCAGTATTTT